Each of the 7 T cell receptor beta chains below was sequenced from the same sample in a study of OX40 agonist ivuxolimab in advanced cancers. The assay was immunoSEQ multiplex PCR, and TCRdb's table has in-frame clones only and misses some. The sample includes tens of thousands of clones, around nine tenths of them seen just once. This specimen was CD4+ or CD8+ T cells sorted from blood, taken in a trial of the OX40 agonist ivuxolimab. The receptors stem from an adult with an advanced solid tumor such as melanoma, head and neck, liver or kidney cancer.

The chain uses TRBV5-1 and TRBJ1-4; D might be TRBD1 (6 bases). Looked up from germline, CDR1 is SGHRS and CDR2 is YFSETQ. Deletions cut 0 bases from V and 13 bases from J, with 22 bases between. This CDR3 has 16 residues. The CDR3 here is CASSLAEGAGATGLFF. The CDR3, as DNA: TGCGCCAGCAGCTTGGCCGAGGGTGCGGGGGCCACGGGACTGTTTTTT.

CDR3 DNA sequence: TGTGCCAGCTCGAACACCGGGGAGCTGTTTTTT. Translation: CASSNTGELFF. The chain links TRBV14 to TRBJ2-2, with D unclear. V lost 8 bases and J 0 bases, leaving 1 base between the germline ends. Germline CDR1 reads SGHDN; CDR2 reads FVKESK. CDR3 length equals 11 residues.

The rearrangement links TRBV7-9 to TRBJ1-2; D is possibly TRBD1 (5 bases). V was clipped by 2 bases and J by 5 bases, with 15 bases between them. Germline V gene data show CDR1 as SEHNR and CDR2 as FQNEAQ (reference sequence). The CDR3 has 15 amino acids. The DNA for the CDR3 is TGTGCCAGCAGCTTAAACCTTCAGGAGGGGTATGGCTACACCTTC. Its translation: CASSLNLQEGYGYTF. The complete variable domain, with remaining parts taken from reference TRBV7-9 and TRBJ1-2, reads DTGVSQNPRHKITKRGQNVTFRCDPISEHNRLYWYRQTLGQGPEFLTYFQNEAQLEKSRLLSDRFSAERPKGSFSTLEIQRTEQGDSAMYLCASSLNLQEGYGYTFGSGTRLTVV.

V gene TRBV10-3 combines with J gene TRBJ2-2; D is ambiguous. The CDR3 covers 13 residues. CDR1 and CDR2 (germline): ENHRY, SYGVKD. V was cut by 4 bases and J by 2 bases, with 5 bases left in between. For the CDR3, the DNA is TGTGCCATCAGTGTAGACAACACCGGGGAGCTGTTTTTT. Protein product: CAISVDNTGELFF.

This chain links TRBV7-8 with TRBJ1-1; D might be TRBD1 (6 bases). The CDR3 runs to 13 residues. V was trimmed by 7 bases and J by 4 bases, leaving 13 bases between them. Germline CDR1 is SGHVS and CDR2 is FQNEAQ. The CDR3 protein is CASTRGRTTEAFF. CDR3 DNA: TGTGCCAGCACCAGGGGACGGACCACTGAAGCTTTCTTT.

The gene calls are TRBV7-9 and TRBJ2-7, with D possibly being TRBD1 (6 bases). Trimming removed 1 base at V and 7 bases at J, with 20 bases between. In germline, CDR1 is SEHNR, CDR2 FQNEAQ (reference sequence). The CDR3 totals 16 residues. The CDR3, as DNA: TGTGCCAGCAGCTTAGGGGAACGGCAGGGGATGTCGGAGCAGTACTTC. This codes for CASSLGERQGMSEQYF.

Here the CDR3 reads CASSSGLAGGPSYNEQFF. The DNA of the CDR3 is TGTGCCAGCAGCTCGGGACTAGCGGGGGGCCCCTCCTACAATGAGCAGTTCTTC. V gene TRBV11-2 combines with J gene TRBJ2-1; 15 nucleotides align to TRBD2. The J segment lost 0 bases and the V segment lost 4 bases, leaving 4 bases of the junction unmatched. The germline CDR1 and CDR2 sequences are SGHAT and FQNNGV. The CDR3 covers 18 residues.